This T cell receptor beta chain was captured by sequencing in a study of Ad26.COV2.S vaccination and SARS-CoV-2 variants. V lost 7 bases and J 6 bases, leaving 10 bases between the germline ends. The CDR3 totals 12 residues. Sample treatment: about 20 received Ad26.COV2.S at low or high dose, single or two shots; roughly five received placebo; per-sample allocation not given. Samples analyzed were those drawn on day 63 after the first vaccine or placebo injection. Study-wide results and limits: Greater spike-specific TCR breadth was seen in vaccine recipients than in placebo recipients.

Turning to this clone: What it recognizes is unknown.

The protocol was immunoSEQ multiplex PCR, while the TCRdb copy is restricted to in-frame clones and leaves out a portion. The repertoire holds about 350,000 clones, about 87% seen once, with 6.4% in the top ten. This TCR derives from a person between 18 and 65 years old who received the Ad26.COV2.S COVID-19 vaccine or a placebo. The sequenced sample was peripheral blood, obtained in a trial of Ad26.COV2.S vaccine versus placebo. V gene TRBV12-3 or TRBV12-4 combines with J gene TRBJ2-1, with D possibly matching TRBD1 (5 bases). CDR3 residues: CASTGDSNEQFF. The CDR3 DNA follows: TGTGCCAGCACCGGAGACAGCAATGAGCAGTTCTTC.